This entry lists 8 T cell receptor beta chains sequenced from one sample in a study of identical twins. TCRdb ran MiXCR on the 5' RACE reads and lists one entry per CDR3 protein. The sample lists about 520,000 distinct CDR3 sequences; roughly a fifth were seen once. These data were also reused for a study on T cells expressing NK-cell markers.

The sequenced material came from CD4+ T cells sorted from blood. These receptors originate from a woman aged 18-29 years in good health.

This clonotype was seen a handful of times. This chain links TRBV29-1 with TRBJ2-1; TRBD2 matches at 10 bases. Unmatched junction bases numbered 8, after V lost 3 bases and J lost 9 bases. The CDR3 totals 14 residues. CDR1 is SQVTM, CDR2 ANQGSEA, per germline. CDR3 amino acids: CSVEKLAGNTEQFF. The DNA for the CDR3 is TGCAGCGTTGAGAAACTAGCGGGAAACACTGAGCAGTTCTTC.

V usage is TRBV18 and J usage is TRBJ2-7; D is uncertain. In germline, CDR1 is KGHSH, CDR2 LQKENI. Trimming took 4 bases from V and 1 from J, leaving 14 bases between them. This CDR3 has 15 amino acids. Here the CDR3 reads CASSLQPGVSYEQYF. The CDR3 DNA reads TGTGCCAGCTCACTGCAACCGGGTGTTTCCTACGAGCAGTACTTC. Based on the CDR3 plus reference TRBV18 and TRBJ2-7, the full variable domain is NAGVMQNPRHLVRRRGQEARLRCSPMKGHSHVYWYRQLPEEGLKFMVYLQKENIIDESGMPKERFSAEFPKEGPSILRIQQVVRGDSAAYFCASSLQPGVSYEQYFGPGTRLTVT.

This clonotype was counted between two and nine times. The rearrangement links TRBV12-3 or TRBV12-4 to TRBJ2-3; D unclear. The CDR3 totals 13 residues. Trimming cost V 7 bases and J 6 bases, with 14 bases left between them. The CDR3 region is CASTFANGDTQYF. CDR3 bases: TGTGCCAGCACTTTCGCAAACGGCGATACGCAGTATTTT.

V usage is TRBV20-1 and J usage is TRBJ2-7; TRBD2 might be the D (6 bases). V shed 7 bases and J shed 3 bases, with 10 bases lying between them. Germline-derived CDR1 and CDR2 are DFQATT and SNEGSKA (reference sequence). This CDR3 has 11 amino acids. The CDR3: CSVGGFYEQYF. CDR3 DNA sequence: TGCAGTGTCGGGGGATTCTACGAGCAGTACTTC.

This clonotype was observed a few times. The CDR3 nucleotides are TGTGCCAGCAGACTGCGCCGGGACAGGGGCCCAGATACGCAGTATTTT. It is translated as CASRLRRDRGPDTQYF. The genes are TRBV11-2 and TRBJ2-3, with 10 bases fitting TRBD1. Unmatched junction bases numbered 10, after V lost 6 bases and J lost 4 bases. Germline V gene lookup returns CDR1 SGHAT and CDR2 FQNNGV. This CDR3 comprises 16 residues.

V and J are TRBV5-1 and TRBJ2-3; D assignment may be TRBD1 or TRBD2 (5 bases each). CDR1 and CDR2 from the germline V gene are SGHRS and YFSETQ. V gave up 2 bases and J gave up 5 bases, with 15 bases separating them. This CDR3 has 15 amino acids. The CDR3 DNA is TGCGCCAGCAGCTTTTGGACGGGGCAAAAAGATACGCAGTATTTT. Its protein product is CASSFWTGQKDTQYF.

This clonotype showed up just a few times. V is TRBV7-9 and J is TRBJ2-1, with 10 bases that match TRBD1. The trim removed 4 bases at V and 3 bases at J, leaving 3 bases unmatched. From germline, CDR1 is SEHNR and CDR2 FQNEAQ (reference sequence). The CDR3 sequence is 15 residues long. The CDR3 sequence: CASSSGQGHYNEQFF. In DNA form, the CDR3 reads TGTGCCAGCAGCTCGGGACAGGGGCACTACAATGAGCAGTTCTTC.

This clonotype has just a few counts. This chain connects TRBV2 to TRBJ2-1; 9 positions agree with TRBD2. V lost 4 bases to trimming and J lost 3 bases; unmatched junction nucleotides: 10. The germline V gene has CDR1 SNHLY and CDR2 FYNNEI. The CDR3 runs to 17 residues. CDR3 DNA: TGTGCCAGCAGTGGGACTAGCGCGGACCGACACTACAATGAGCAGTTCTTC. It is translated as CASSGTSADRHYNEQFF.